The T cell receptor beta chain under discussion was sequenced for a study of blood T cells in healthy people across ages (dated by TCRdb to about 2015). Study-level background: In model experiments, template switching captured about one uniquely barcoded TCR beta cDNA molecule for every two T cells. Four age groups were formed from the donors: young (average roughly 15 years), middle-aged (approximately 39), aged (about 62) and long-lived (more than 75). To track age-related changes in TCR beta repertoire diversity, the study relied on deep sequencing normalized with unique cDNA molecular identifiers. The study analyzed two additional independent replicas of 1 million unique cDNA reads from the same blood draw for two donors, one aged 18 to 29 and one aged 80 or older. To avoid experimental bias, donors of different ages were spread randomly across the sequencing lanes.

On this clonotype itself: What this receptor recognizes is not known. The record has no base qualities; no much larger clone is one base away.

Receptor libraries were prepared by 5' RACE. Sequencing used an Illumina HiSeq 2500. A second PCR of about 6 to 12 cycles was run with a J-beta primer mix and a sample-barcoded 5' primer. Each TCR beta cDNA molecule received a unique molecular identifier from a template-switch 5' adaptor carrying 12 random nucleotides. Each sample yielded at least 2.5 million CDR3-containing paired-end reads. First-strand cDNA was synthesized from all RNA with the Mint cDNA synthesis kit, primed by a TRBC-specific oligonucleotide. Following uracil-DNA glycosylase treatment, a first 18-cycle PCR with universal primers M1SS and BC2_uni_R was performed on all cDNA. The authors' pipeline ran thus. Each sample was normalized by randomly selecting 1 million high-quality reads, each carrying a distinct molecular identifier. Instead of being binned into consensus sequences, reads that shared molecular identifiers were thrown out. MiTCR, run with a Q25 quality threshold and the strictest error-elimination algorithm, handled CDR3 identification, clonotype clustering and error correction. A nonparametric unseen species model using Euler transformation provided a lower-bound estimate of total TCR beta diversity. TCRdb passed the public sequencing reads through fastp at Q25 and MiXCR, retaining productive beta sequences. Every entry covers one CDR3 protein and lists the most common genes and DNA from its rows. The V and J calls and clone size come from TCRdb's table, not from the authors' own analysis. The sample table shows 850,000 to 1,100,000 distinct CDR3 sequences, and more than 30% are seen once. The ten largest clones add up to under 15% of the sample.

Donors were under 40 systemically healthy Caucasian individuals from Russia aged about 6 to 100 years. Each donor gave ten milliliters of peripheral blood, drawn into EDTA-treated Vacutainer tubes. Ficoll-Paque density-gradient centrifugation was used to isolate PBMCs, with at least 7 million per sample. Trizol reagent was used to extract total RNA from the PBMCs, yielding at least 6 micrograms per sample. Naive CD45RAhigh/CD27high T cell percentages were measured by flow cytometry on a PBMC aliquot from every donor. For CDR1 and CDR2, the germline V gene (reference sequence) lists DFQATT and SNEGSKA. The trim is 1 base for V and 4 bases for J, with a gap of 19 bases between the germline ends. The CDR3 measures 16 amino acids from cysteine to phenylalanine. The read is trimmed to its CDR3 DNA, 48 bases read in frame from base 1. Overall study outcomes, separate from this receptor: Compared with the aged group, the long-lived group had more naive CD4+ T cells, fewer expanded clones and increased TCR diversity, a pattern suggesting age selection. There was a strong correlation between observed TCR beta diversity and the percentage of naive T cells measured by flow cytometry. Because the CMV infection status of the donors was unknown, age-related changes in expanded clonotypes may potentially have been confounded. As age increased, observed TCR beta diversity per million T cells dropped in a roughly linear way, and a significant reduction was already evident by age about 40. Estimates of total diversity from one million sequenced T cells were regarded as lower bounds and underestimates. Since profiling was done on bulk unsorted PBMCs, naive and antigen-experienced compartments could not be conclusively compared.

This receptor chain uses TRBV20-1 and TRBJ1-2, and the D gene may be TRBD1, 5 bases matching. What was sequenced was blood. This receptor was taken from a man younger than 35 in good health. The CDR3 protein sequence reads: CSARVSLGGTFYGYTF. In nucleotide form, the sequence is TGCAGTGCTAGAGTGTCCCTTGGGGGAACCTTCTATGGCTACACCTTC.